This note documents a single TCR beta chain sequence. Clones were sequenced by immunoSEQ multiplex PCR, and TCRdb holds only the in-frame ones, with some missing. The repertoire holds over 650,000 clones, with about 89% as singletons. This CDR3 has 15 amino acids. Losses at the gene ends were 2 bases for V and 2 bases for J; bases not matched to a gene: 4. From germline, CDR1 is SGHDT and CDR2 YYEEEE. This entry is derived from a study of shared T cell receptors in the human thymus. This same sample was also taken into another study, of human thymus T cells. That study reports: Resections were taken during corrective heart surgery, and the thymus tissue came from these.

This chain joins TRBV5-6 and TRBJ2-3; 8 positions agree with TRBD2. The TCR comes from a boy less than two years old with a congenital heart defect. The sequencing input was thymocytes. CDR3 DNA sequence: TGTGCCAGCAGCTTCGGGGGGGCTCTCACAGATACGCAGTATTTT. Translation: CASSFGGALTDTQYF.